This T cell receptor beta chain was sequenced for a study of blood T cell repertoires in COVID-19. Sequenced by immunoSEQ multiplex PCR; TCRdb stores in-frame clones only, minus some. The sample carries about 70,000 clones, approximately 86% recorded once. With 2 bases removed from V and 4 bases from J, the gap between germline ends came to 14 bases. The germline CDR1 and CDR2 sequences are MNHNY and SVGAGI (reference sequence). CDR3 length equals 15 residues. The source is a man in his 70s with active COVID-19. Sequenced: peripheral blood. This chain uses TRBV6-6 with TRBJ2-5, with D tentatively TRBD2 (7 bases). The DNA of the CDR3 is TGTGCCAGCAGTTACACTTGGGGGGGCCGAGAGACCCAGTACTTC. It is translated as CASSYTWGGRETQYF.